This TCR beta chain was sequenced in a study of CD8 T cells in ankylosing spondylitis. The CDR3 is made up of 17 amino acids. V lost 7 bases to trimming and J lost 5 bases; unmatched junction nucleotides: 15. CDR1 is SNHLY and CDR2 is FYNNEI in the germline V gene. General study results and limits: Disease-linked clones bore a CD8+ phenotype and were relatively rare in peripheral blood. Ankylosing spondylitis blood seemed to carry a telltale TCR beta motif made of roughly eight highly homologous variants. As reported, disease-linked clones showed significant enrichment in matched ankylosing spondylitis synovial fluid. In reactive arthritis synovial fluid and blood, some motif variants had been reported before.

It was by quantitative 5'-RACE with molecular barcodes that TCR beta libraries were made. TCRdb re-derived calls from the 5' RACE reads in MiXCR, one entry per CDR3 protein. The sample lists 200,000 to 250,000 distinct CDR3 sequences, about a sixth occurring once. With respect to this clonotype: What it binds is not known.

The receptor's source is a male donor with ankylosing spondylitis. Sequences were obtained from blood, either unsorted or a sorted T cell fraction (not recorded which). The rearrangement links TRBV2 to TRBJ2-1; 9 bases fit TRBD1. CDR3 region: CASIHPLGTGLNNEQFF. Written as DNA, the CDR3 is TGTGCCAGCATTCACCCGTTGGGGACAGGGCTCAACAATGAGCAGTTCTTC.